This is a list of T cell receptor beta chains from one sample in a study of beta chain features in type 1 diabetes. Measured with immunoSEQ multiplex PCR; TCRdb has only the in-frame clones, and not every one. The sample consists of about 170,000 clones, about 7.9% of them appearing once. Sequencing was performed on central memory CD4+ T cells from blood. The receptors originated from a man between 18 and 29 years old with type 1 diabetes. The CDR3 runs from the conserved cysteine through the conserved F or W. A D gene is named only where the DNA matches it firmly. Clone sizes are given selectively: once, few, many, or a class where the clone is expanded.

size: few; D: TRBD2; V: TRBV28; J: TRBJ2-1; DNA: TGTGCCAGCAGTTCTAGCGGGAGGTTTTACAATGAGCAGTTCTTC; CDR3: CASSSSGRFYNEQFF
size: -; D: TRBD2; V: TRBV5-4; J: TRBJ2-7; DNA: TGTGCCAGCAGCCCCACAGCGGGGGGGCCCTACGAGCAGTACTTC; CDR3: CASSPTAGGPYEQYF
size: -; D: -; V: TRBV7-6; J: TRBJ2-1; DNA: TGTGCCAGCAGTCCCCGGGGGGCATACAATGAGCAGTTCTTC; CDR3: CASSPRGAYNEQFF
size: -; D: -; V: TRBV11-3; J: TRBJ2-7; DNA: TGTGCCAGCAGCCCGTCCGGGATCTCCTACGAGCAGTACTTC; CDR3: CASSPSGISYEQYF
size: few; D: -; V: TRBV7-9; J: TRBJ1-1; DNA: TGTGCCAGCAGCCAAGAGGGTCGGGTCAGGGGCACTGAAGCTTTCTTT; CDR3: CASSQEGRVRGTEAFF
size: few; D: -; V: TRBV28; J: TRBJ2-7; DNA: TGTGCCAGCAGTTTGGCTTCCTACGAGCAGTACTTC; CDR3: CASSLASYEQYF
size: -; D: -; V: TRBV13; J: TRBJ2-2; DNA: TGTGCCAGCAGCTTTAGAGGTAGACCGACCGGGGAGCTGTTTTTT; CDR3: CASSFRGRPTGELFF
size: few; D: -; V: TRBV28; J: TRBJ1-2; DNA: TGTGCCAGCAGTTTTTCCGGGGGCTACACCTTC; CDR3: CASSFSGGYTF
size: few; D: -; V: TRBV7-2; J: TRBJ2-1; DNA: TGTGCCAGCAGCATCCGGGACTGGGCTGAGCAGTTCTTC; CDR3: CASSIRDWAEQFF
size: few; D: TRBD1; V: TRBV29-1; J: TRBJ1-4; DNA: TGCAGCGCGAAACAGGGGAGTAATGAAAAACTGTTTTTT; CDR3: CSAKQGSNEKLFF
size: few; D: -; V: TRBV28; J: TRBJ1-1; DNA: TGTGCCACCACAATCGGAGGGGTGGTAACTGAAGCTTTCTTT; CDR3: CATTIGGVVTEAFF
size: few; D: TRBD1; V: TRBV27; J: TRBJ2-5; DNA: TGTGCCAGCAGGGTGGGACAGGGGGCGCGAGAGACCCAGTACTTC; CDR3: CASRVGQGARETQYF
size: few; D: -; V: TRBV15; J: TRBJ2-7; DNA: TGTGCCACGGCTACAGGGAACCCTTCCTACGAGCAGTACTTC; CDR3: CATATGNPSYEQYF
size: -; D: TRBD2; V: TRBV5-5; J: TRBJ2-7; DNA: TGTGCCAGCAGCTTCGGCCGGAGCGGGAGGGCCGGCGACGAGCAGTACTTC; CDR3: CASSFGRSGRAGDEQYF
size: -; D: TRBD1; V: TRBV9; J: TRBJ2-5; DNA: TGTGCCAGCAGCGTAGGGACAGGGGAGACCCAGTACTTC; CDR3: CASSVGTGETQYF
size: -; D: -; V: TRBV27; J: TRBJ1-6; DNA: TGTGCCAGCACAGTCTCCTATAATTCACCCCTCCACTTT; CDR3: CASTVSYNSPLHF
size: -; D: TRBD1; V: TRBV6-5; J: TRBJ2-1; DNA: TGTGCCAGCAGTCCGACAGGGGGCAATGAGCAGTTCTTC; CDR3: CASSPTGGNEQFF
size: many; D: -; V: TRBV25-1; J: TRBJ2-3; DNA: TGTGCCAGCAGTAGGGACTTCGCTTCTAGCACAGATACGCAGTATTTT; CDR3: CASSRDFASSTDTQYF
size: few; D: -; V: TRBV7-2; J: TRBJ2-3; DNA: TGTGCCAGCAGCTTAGCGCGGGCAGATACGCAGTATTTT; CDR3: CASSLARADTQYF
size: few; D: TRBD1; V: TRBV7-9; J: TRBJ2-7; DNA: TGTGCCAGCAGCCCGACCGGGACAGAGGGCTACGAGCAGTACTTC; CDR3: CASSPTGTEGYEQYF
size: -; D: -; V: TRBV30; J: TRBJ2-7; DNA: TGTGCCTGGGGCCAGTACGACGAGCAGTACTTC; CDR3: CAWGQYDEQYF
size: -; D: -; V: TRBV6-5; J: TRBJ1-2; DNA: TGTGCCATCGCGCCGGGGGGCGAAGATGGCTACACCTTC; CDR3: CAIAPGGEDGYTF
size: -; D: -; V: TRBV13; J: TRBJ1-1; DNA: TGTGCCAGCAGTGGGTGGAGCACTGAAGCTTTCTTT; CDR3: CASSGWSTEAFF
size: few; D: TRBD1; V: TRBV10-3; J: TRBJ1-6; DNA: TGTGCCATCAGGGGGACAGAGAATTCACCCCTCCACTTT; CDR3: CAIRGTENSPLHF
size: -; D: -; V: TRBV10-2; J: TRBJ2-1; DNA: TGCGCCAGCAGTGAGTACTTCCATCAGGGGCAGTTCTTC; CDR3: CASSEYFHQGQFF
size: -; D: -; V: TRBV9; J: TRBJ2-3; DNA: TGTGCCAGCAGCGACGCCCAGGCGGGAGATACGCAGTATTTT; CDR3: CASSDAQAGDTQYF
size: few; D: TRBD1; V: TRBV28; J: TRBJ1-5; DNA: TGTGCCAGCAGTTCCCCAACAGGGGTCCAGCCCCAGCATTTT; CDR3: CASSSPTGVQPQHF
size: few; D: -; V: TRBV6-1; J: TRBJ2-4; DNA: TGTGCCAGCAGTGAAATAGACATTCAGTACTTC; CDR3: CASSEIDIQYF
size: once; D: TRBD1; V: TRBV27; J: TRBJ1-1; DNA: TGTGCCAGCAGTTCGCCCGGGACAGGGAACACTGAAGCTTTCTTT; CDR3: CASSSPGTGNTEAFF
size: -; D: TRBD1; V: TRBV7-2; J: TRBJ2-7; DNA: TGTGCCAGCAGCTTAGCGCTGGGACAGGGTCGATACGAGCAGTACTTC; CDR3: CASSLALGQGRYEQYF
size: few; D: TRBD2; V: TRBV2; J: TRBJ2-1; DNA: TGTGCCAGCAGTAATCAAATAGCGGGGGGGCGGGCGCCGTTCTTC; CDR3: CASSNQIAGGRAPFF
size: few; D: -; V: TRBV19; J: TRBJ2-5; DNA: TGTGCCAGTAGTACTAGTCGGGAGACCCAGTACTTC; CDR3: CASSTSRETQYF
size: many; D: -; V: TRBV27; J: TRBJ2-4; DNA: TGTGCCAGCAGGGGCGATGGAGGCATTCAGTACTTC; CDR3: CASRGDGGIQYF
size: few; D: TRBD1; V: TRBV15; J: TRBJ1-2; DNA: TGTGCCACCAGCAGAGGGGGACAGGGGTATGGCTACACCTTC; CDR3: CATSRGGQGYGYTF
size: -; D: -; V: TRBV5-1; J: TRBJ2-5; DNA: TGCGCCAGCAGCGAGGGTAGAGAAGAGACCCAGTACTTC; CDR3: CASSEGREETQYF
size: -; D: -; V: TRBV6-5; J: TRBJ1-5; DNA: TGTGCCACCCGAACCGGGGATCAGCCCCAGCATTTT; CDR3: CATRTGDQPQHF
size: -; D: -; V: TRBV28; J: TRBJ2-7; DNA: TGTGCCAGCAGTTTGGCGGGGATTTCCTACGAGCAGTACTTC; CDR3: CASSLAGISYEQYF
size: -; D: -; V: TRBV7-2; J: TRBJ2-4; DNA: TGTGCCAGCAGCGTGGGGGGTGACAAAAACATTCAGTACTTC; CDR3: CASSVGGDKNIQYF
size: -; D: TRBD2; V: TRBV5-1; J: TRBJ2-7; DNA: TGCGCCAGCAGCCCGATTACGGGGAGGGCCGTCTACGAGCAGTACTTC; CDR3: CASSPITGRAVYEQYF
size: few; D: -; V: TRBV19; J: TRBJ2-3; DNA: TGTGCCAGTAGTAGCCGGACAGGGAGGGCAGATACGCAGTATTTT; CDR3: CASSSRTGRADTQYF
size: few; D: -; V: TRBV5-4; J: TRBJ2-3; DNA: TGTGCCAGCAGATACCCCGGGTCTAGAACAGATACGCAGTATTTT; CDR3: CASRYPGSRTDTQYF
size: -; D: -; V: TRBV15; J: TRBJ1-2; DNA: TGTGCCACCAGCAGTAAATCGGGATGGGGCTATGGCTACACCTTC; CDR3: CATSSKSGWGYGYTF
size: -; D: TRBD1; V: TRBV19; J: TRBJ1-5; DNA: TGTGCCAGTAGTGCAGACAGGGGATGGGGTAATCAGCCCCAGCATTTT; CDR3: CASSADRGWGNQPQHF
size: few; D: TRBD2; V: TRBV7-2; J: TRBJ2-1; DNA: TGTGCCAGCAGCTTCGATGGCCTAGCGGGGAGCAATGAGCAGTTCTTC; CDR3: CASSFDGLAGSNEQFF
size: -; D: -; V: TRBV11-2; J: TRBJ2-5; DNA: TGTGCCAGCAGCTTTTCAGGGGAAGAGACCCAGTACTTC; CDR3: CASSFSGEETQYF
size: -; D: -; V: TRBV28; J: TRBJ1-5; DNA: TGTGCCAGCAGTTTCCGAGCGGAGCCCCAGCATTTT; CDR3: CASSFRAEPQHF
size: many; D: -; V: TRBV30; J: TRBJ1-2; DNA: TGTGCCTGGAGCCCTACAGGGACCTATGGCTACACCTTC; CDR3: CAWSPTGTYGYTF
size: few; D: -; V: TRBV18; J: TRBJ2-7; DNA: TGTGCCAGCTCACCTCAGGGCGGGGACAGACTTGGATACTACGAGCAGTACTTC; CDR3: CASSPQGGDRLGYYEQYF
size: few; D: TRBD1; V: TRBV7-6; J: TRBJ2-3; DNA: TGTGCCAGCAGTGGGACAGACTCCACAGATACGCAGTATTTT; CDR3: CASSGTDSTDTQYF
size: few; D: -; V: TRBV28; J: TRBJ1-1; DNA: TGTGCCAGCAGTTTAATGGTAGGGGCCCCCGGCAGTGGTGTAGCTTTCTTT; CDR3: CASSLMVGAPGSGVAFF
size: few; D: TRBD2; V: TRBV4-2; J: TRBJ2-3; DNA: TGTGCCAGCAGCCCCCGACTAGCGGGAGAGGCAGATACGCAGTATTTT; CDR3: CASSPRLAGEADTQYF
size: -; D: -; V: TRBV9; J: TRBJ1-5; DNA: TGTGCCAGCAGCGTGGGACTCAATCAGCCCCAGCATTTT; CDR3: CASSVGLNQPQHF
size: many; D: -; V: TRBV28; J: TRBJ2-1; DNA: TGTGCCAGCAGTTTACGAGTTAATGAGCAGTTCTTC; CDR3: CASSLRVNEQFF